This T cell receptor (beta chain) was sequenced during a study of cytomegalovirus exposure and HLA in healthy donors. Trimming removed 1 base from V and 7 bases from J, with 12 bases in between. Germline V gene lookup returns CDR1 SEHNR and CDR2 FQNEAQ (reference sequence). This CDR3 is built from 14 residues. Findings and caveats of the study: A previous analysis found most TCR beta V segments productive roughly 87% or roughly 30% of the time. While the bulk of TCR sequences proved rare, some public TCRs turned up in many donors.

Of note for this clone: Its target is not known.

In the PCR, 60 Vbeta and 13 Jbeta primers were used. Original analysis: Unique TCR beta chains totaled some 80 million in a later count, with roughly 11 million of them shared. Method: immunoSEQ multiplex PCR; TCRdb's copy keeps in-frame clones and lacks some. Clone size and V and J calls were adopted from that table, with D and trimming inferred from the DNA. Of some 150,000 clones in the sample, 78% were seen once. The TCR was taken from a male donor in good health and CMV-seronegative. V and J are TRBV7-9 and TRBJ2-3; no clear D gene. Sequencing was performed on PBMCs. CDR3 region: CASSLDGSPNTQYF. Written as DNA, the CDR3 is TGTGCCAGCAGCTTAGATGGTAGTCCAAATACGCAGTATTTT.